Included here is one TCR beta chain sequence, with context. Other nucleotide sequences from this sample produce the same CDR3. Each of the donors was a healthy adult who was HIV-negative and had not had a recent acute infection or vaccination. The data derive from a study of shared clonotypes between healthy human individuals. Splitting of each subset's genomic DNA was done evenly across several immunoSEQ plates. Method: immunoSEQ multiplex PCR; TCRdb's copy keeps in-frame clones and lacks some. The repertoire holds about 2.4 million clones, with roughly 93% as singletons. The germline V and J ends were trimmed by 3 bases and 4 bases, with 1 base remaining between them. The CDR3 contains 11 residues. The germline CDR1 and CDR2 sequences are SGDLS and YYNGEE.

The source of this sequence is a young man in good health. Some clones in this sample may be carry-over from other donors' samples. V gene TRBV9 combines with J gene TRBJ2-2; D is ambiguous. Material for sequencing was naive CD4+ T cells from PBMCs. Subset denoted: CD45RA+ positively selected. CDR3 nucleotides: TGTGCCAGCAGCGCCACCGGGGAGCTGTTTTTT. It specifies CASSATGELFF.